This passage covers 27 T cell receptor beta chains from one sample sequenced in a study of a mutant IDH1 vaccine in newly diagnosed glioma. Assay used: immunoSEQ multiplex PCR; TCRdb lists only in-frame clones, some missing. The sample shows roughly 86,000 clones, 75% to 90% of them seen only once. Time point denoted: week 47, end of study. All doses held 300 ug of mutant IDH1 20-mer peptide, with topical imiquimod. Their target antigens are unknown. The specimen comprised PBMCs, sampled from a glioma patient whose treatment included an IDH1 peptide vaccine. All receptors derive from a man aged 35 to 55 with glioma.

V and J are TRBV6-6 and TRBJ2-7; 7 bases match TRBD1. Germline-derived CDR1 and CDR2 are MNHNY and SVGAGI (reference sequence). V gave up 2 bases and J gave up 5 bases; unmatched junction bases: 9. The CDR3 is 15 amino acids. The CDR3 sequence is CASSYPTGRFHEQYF. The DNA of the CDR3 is TGTGCCAGCAGTTACCCGACAGGGCGGTTCCACGAGCAGTACTTC.

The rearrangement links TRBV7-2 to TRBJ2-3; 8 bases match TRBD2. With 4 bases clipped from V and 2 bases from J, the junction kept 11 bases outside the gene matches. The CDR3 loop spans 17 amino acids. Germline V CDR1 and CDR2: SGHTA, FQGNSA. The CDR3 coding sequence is TGTGCCAGCAGCTCCCCCCCGGGCGGGGGGTTCACAGATACGCAGTATTTT. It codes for CASSSPPGGGFTDTQYF.

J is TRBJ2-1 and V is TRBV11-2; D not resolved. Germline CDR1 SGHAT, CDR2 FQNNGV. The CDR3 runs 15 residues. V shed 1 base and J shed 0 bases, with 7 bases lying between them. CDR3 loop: CASSLASSSYNEQFF. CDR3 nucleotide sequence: TGTGCCAGCAGCTTAGCCTCGAGCTCCTACAATGAGCAGTTCTTC.

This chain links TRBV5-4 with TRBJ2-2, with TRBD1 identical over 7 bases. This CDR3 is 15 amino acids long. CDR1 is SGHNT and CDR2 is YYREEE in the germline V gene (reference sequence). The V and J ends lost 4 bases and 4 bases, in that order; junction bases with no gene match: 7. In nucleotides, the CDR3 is TGTGCCAGCAGCCCAGGGACAGTAAGCACCGGGGAGCTGTTTTTT. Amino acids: CASSPGTVSTGELFF.

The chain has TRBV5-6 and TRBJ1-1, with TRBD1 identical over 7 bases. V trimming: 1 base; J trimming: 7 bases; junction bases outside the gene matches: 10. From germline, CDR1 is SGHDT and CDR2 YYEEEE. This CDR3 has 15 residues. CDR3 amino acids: CASSLRFRQGDEAFF. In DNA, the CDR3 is TGTGCCAGCAGCTTGCGGTTTCGACAGGGTGATGAAGCTTTCTTT.

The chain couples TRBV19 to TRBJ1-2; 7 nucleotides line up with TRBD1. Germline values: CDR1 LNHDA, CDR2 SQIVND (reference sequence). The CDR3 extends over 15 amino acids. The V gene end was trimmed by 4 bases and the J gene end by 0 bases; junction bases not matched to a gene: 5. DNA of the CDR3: TGTGCCAGTAGTACCGGGGACAGCTCTAACTATGGCTACACCTTC. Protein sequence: CASSTGDSSNYGYTF.

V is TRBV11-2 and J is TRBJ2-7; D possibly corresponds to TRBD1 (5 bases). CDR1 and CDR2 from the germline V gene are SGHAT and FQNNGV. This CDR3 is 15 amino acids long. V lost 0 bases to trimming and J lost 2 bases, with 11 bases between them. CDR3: CASSLDRRVTYEQYF. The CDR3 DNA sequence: TGTGCCAGCAGCTTAGATCGCAGGGTAACCTACGAGCAGTACTTC. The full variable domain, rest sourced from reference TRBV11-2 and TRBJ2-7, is EAGVAQSPRYKIIEKRQSVAFWCNPISGHATLYWYQQILGQGPKLLIQFQNNGVVDDSQLPKDRFSAERLKGVDSTLKIQPAKLEDSAVYLCASSLDRRVTYEQYFGPGTRLTVT.

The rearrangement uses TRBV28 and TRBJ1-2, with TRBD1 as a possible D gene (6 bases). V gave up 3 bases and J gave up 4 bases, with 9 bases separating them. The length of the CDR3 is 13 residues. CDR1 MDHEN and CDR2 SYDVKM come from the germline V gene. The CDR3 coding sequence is TGTGCCAGCAGTTTCGGGGGGCTCTATGGCTACACCTTC. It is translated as CASSFGGLYGYTF.

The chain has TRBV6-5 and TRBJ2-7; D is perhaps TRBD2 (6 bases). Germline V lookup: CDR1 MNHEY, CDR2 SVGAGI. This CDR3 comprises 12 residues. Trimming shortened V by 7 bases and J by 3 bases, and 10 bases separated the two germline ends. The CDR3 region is CASTGLYYEQYF. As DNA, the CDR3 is TGTGCCAGCACGGGACTGTACTACGAGCAGTACTTC.

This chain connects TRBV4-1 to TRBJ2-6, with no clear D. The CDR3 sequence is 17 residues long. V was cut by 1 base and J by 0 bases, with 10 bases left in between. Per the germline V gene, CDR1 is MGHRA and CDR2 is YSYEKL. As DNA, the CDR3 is TGCGCCAGCAGCCAAGCTCGCGCAGCCTCTGGGGCCAACGTCCTGACTTTC. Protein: CASSQARAASGANVLTF.

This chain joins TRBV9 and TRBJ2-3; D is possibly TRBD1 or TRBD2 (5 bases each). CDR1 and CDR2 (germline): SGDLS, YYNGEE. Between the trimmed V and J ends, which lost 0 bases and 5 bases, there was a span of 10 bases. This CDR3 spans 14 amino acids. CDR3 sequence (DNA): TGTGCCAGCAGCGTAGCCGGGACGGGAGATACGCAGTATTTT. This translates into CASSVAGTGDTQYF.

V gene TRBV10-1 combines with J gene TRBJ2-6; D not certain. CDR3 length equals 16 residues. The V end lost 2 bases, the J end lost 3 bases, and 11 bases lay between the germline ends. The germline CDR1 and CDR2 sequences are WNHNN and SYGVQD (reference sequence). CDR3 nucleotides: TGCGCCAGCAGTGAGACGCGGTCAAGTGGGGCCAACGTCCTGACTTTC. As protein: CASSETRSSGANVLTF.

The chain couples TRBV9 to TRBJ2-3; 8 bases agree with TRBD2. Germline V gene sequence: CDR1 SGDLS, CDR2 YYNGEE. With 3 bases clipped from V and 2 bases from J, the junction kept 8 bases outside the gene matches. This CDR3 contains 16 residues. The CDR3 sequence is CASSAAGGGFTDTQYF. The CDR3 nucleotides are TGTGCCAGCAGCGCCGCGGGGGGAGGGTTCACAGATACGCAGTATTTT.

CDR3 sequence: CASRQRTGTSGSGGNEQFF. The CDR3 DNA reads as TGTGCCAGCAGACAACGCACCGGGACTAGCGGGAGTGGTGGCAATGAGCAGTTCTTC. The chain uses TRBV27 and TRBJ2-1; the match to TRBD2 covers 14 bases. The V and J ends lost 6 bases and 6 bases, in that order; junction bases with no gene match: 16. There are 19 residues in the CDR3. CDR1 and CDR2 (germline): MNHEY, SMNVEV (reference sequence).

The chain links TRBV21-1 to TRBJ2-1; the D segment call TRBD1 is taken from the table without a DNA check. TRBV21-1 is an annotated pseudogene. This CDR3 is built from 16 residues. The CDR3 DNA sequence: TGTGCCAGCAGCAAAGCGGGCAGAGAATCCTACAATGAGCAGTTCTTC. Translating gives CASSKAGRESYNEQFF.

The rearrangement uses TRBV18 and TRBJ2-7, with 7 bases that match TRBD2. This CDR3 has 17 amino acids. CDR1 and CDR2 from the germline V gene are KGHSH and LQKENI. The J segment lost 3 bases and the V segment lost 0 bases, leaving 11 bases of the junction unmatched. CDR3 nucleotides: TGTGCCAGCTCACCACCGGGGAGCGGGGCTACCTACTACGAGCAGTACTTC. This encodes CASSPPGSGATYYEQYF.

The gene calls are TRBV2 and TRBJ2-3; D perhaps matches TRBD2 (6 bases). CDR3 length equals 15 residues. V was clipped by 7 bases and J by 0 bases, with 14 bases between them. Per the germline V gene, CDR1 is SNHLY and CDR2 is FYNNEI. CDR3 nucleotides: TGTGCCAGCACCGAAGCGGGTTTTAGCACAGATACGCAGTATTTT. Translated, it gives CASTEAGFSTDTQYF.

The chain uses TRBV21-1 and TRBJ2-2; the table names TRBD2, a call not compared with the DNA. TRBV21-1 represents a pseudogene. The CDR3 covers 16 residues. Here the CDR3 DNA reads TGTGCCAGCAGCAAAGGTAGTAGCGTTGGGACCGGGGAGCTGTTTTTT. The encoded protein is CASSKGSSVGTGELFF.

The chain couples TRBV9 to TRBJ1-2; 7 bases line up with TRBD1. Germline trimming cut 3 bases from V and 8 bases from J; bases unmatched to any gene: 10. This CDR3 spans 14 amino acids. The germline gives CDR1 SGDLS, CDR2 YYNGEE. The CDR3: CASSARQGVAGYTF. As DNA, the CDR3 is TGTGCCAGCAGCGCCCGACAGGGTGTGGCGGGCTACACCTTC. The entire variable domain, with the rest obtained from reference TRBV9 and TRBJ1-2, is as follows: DSGVTQTPKHLITATGQRVTLRCSPRSGDLSVYWYQQSLDQGLQFLIQYYNGEERAKGNILERFSAQQFPDLHSELNLSSLELGDSALYFCASSARQGVAGYTFGSGTRLTVV.

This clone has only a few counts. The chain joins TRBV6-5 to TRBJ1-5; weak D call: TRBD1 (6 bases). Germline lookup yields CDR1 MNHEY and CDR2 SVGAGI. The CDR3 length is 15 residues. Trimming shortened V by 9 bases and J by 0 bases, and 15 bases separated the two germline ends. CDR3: CASKKGVYSNQPQHF. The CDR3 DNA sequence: TGTGCCAGTAAGAAGGGGGTTTATAGCAATCAGCCCCAGCATTTT.

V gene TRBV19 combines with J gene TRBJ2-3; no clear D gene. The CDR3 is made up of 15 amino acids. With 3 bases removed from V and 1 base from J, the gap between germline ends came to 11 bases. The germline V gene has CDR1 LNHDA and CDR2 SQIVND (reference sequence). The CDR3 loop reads CASSISFAGTDTQYF. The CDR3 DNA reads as TGTGCCAGTAGTATTTCATTCGCAGGCACAGATACGCAGTATTTT.

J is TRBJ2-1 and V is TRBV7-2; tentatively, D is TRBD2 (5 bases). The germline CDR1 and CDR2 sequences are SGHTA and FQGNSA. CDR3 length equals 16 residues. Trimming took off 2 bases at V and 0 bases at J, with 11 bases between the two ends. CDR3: CASSLRRASSYNEQFF. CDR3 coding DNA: TGTGCCAGCAGCTTAAGGCGGGCCAGCTCCTACAATGAGCAGTTCTTC.

The CDR3 is CATSEESGGALYTQYF. CDR3 bases: TGTGCCACCAGCGAAGAGAGCGGGGGGGCTTTATATACGCAGTATTTT. The genes are TRBV15 and TRBJ2-3; the match to TRBD2 covers 10 bases. Germline V gives CDR1 LNHNV, CDR2 YYDKDF (reference sequence). The CDR3 is made up of 16 amino acids. The V and J ends lost 5 bases and 7 bases, in that order; junction bases with no gene match: 12.

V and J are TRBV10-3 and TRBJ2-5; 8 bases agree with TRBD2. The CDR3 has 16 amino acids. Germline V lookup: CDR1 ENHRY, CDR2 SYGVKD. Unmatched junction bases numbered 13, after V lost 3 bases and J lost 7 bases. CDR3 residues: CAISELASGLSRTQYF. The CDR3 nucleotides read TGTGCCATCAGTGAACTGGCTAGCGGGCTGTCTCGGACCCAGTACTTC.

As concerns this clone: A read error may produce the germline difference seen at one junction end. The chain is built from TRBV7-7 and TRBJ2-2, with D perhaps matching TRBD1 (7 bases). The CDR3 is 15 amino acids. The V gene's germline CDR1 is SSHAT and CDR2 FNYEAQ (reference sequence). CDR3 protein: CASSGGGVWTGELFF. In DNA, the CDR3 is TGTGCTAGCAGCGGAGGGGGCGTATGGACCGGGGAGCTGTTTTTT. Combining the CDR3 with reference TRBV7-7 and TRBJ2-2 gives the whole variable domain GAGVSQSPRYKVTKRGQDVTLRCDPISSHATLYWYQQALGQGPEFLTYFNYEAQPDKSGLPSDRFSAERPEGSISTLTIQRTEQRDSAMYRCASSGGGVWTGELFFGEGSRLTVL.

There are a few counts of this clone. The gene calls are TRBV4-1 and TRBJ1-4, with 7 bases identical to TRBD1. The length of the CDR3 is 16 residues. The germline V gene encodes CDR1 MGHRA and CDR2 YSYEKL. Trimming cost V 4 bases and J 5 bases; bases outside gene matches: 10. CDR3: CASSLRQGIVNEKLFF. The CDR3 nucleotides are TGCGCCAGCAGCCTAAGACAGGGAATCGTAAATGAAAAACTGTTTTTT.

CDR3 amino acids: CASSLATGGNSPLHF. The CDR3 DNA is TGTGCCAGCAGCTTAGCAACAGGGGGGAATTCACCCCTCCACTTT. The chain couples TRBV7-2 to TRBJ1-6, with 8 bases that match TRBD1. With V trimmed by 0 bases and J by 7 bases, 2 bases remained unmatched. The CDR3 covers 15 residues. Germline lookup yields CDR1 SGHTA and CDR2 FQGNSA.